This T cell receptor (beta chain) came from a study of breast tumors, draining lymph nodes, adjacent tissues. Samples came from axillary lymph nodes draining the breast cancer. The CDR3 loop spans 16 amino acids. Between the trimmed V and J ends, which lost 2 bases and 5 bases, there was a span of 18 bases. Germline CDR1 reads DFQATT; CDR2 reads SNEGSKA (reference sequence). TCRdb independently ran MiXCR on the multiplex PCR reads; one entry per CDR3 protein. In the table there are nearly 110,000 distinct CDR3 sequences, approximately 28% of which are singletons. This clonotype was detected once. Sequencing input: axillary lymph node tissue. The TCR comes from a female donor with breast cancer. Some clones in this sample may be carry-over from other donors' samples. V is TRBV20-1 and J is TRBJ1-4, with a tentative D call TRBD1 (5 bases). The CDR3 spells CSARSSGGVGNEKLFF. The CDR3 DNA follows: TGCAGTGCTAGATCCAGCGGGGGGGTGGGGAATGAAAAACTGTTTTTT.